The 18 T cell receptor beta chains below come from one sample, sequenced in a study of cytomegalovirus exposure and HLA in healthy donors. Use of 60 Vbeta and 13 Jbeta primers characterized the PCR. Data came from immunoSEQ multiplex PCR; TCRdb stores just in-frame clones and leaves some out. The sample has more than 140,000 clones, more than 70% seen once. Sequenced: PBMCs. The receptors here all came from a man between 40 and 49 years old in good health and CMV-seronegative.

This sequence joins TRBV7-2 and TRBJ2-1; possible D gene TRBD2, 6 bases. Germline V gene sequence: CDR1 SGHTA, CDR2 FQGNSA. Deletions cut 4 bases from V and 7 bases from J, with 11 bases between. This CDR3 contains 13 residues. The chain's CDR3 is CASSSTGGNEQFF. The CDR3, as DNA: TGTGCCAGCAGCTCAACAGGAGGGAATGAGCAGTTCTTC.

The chain combines TRBV11-2 with TRBJ2-2; 12 bases are shared with TRBD1. The germline CDR1 and CDR2 sequences are SGHAT and FQNNGV. CDR3 length equals 17 residues. J gave up 7 bases and V 6 bases, and 12 bases lay outside the gene matches. CDR3 in DNA: TGTGCCAGCAGGCCGGTTTCCGGGACAGGGGGCTTCGGGGAGCTGTTTTTT. Protein: CASRPVSGTGGFGELFF.

The CDR3 DNA reads TGTGCCAGCAGTTTATTCCCCAGGGAGGTCTCTTACGAGCAGTACTTC. Its translation is CASSLFPREVSYEQYF. V and J are TRBV27 and TRBJ2-7; D may be TRBD2 (6 bases). Germline-derived CDR1 and CDR2 are MNHEY and SMNVEV (reference sequence). Trimming pared 1 base from V and 4 bases from J, leaving 17 bases between. This CDR3 has 16 amino acids.

This chain joins TRBV7-2 and TRBJ2-7, with D possibly being TRBD1 (6 bases). The CDR3 runs 15 residues. Germline V CDR1 and CDR2: SGHTA, FQGNSA. V gave up 0 bases and J gave up 2 bases, with 11 bases separating them. Here the CDR3 DNA reads TGTGCCAGCAGCTTAGCGTGGTCAGGGGCCTACGAGCAGTACTTC. It is translated as CASSLAWSGAYEQYF.

This CDR3 reads CASSQRQGNSPLHF. The CDR3 DNA is TGTGCCAGCAGCCAGCGGCAGGGTAATTCACCCCTCCACTTT. This chain joins TRBV14 and TRBJ1-6, with D tentatively TRBD1 (5 bases). Germline CDR1 SGHDN, CDR2 FVKESK. There are 14 residues in the CDR3. V gave up 3 bases and J gave up 6 bases, with 9 bases separating them.

This chain links TRBV23-1 with TRBJ1-4; D gene ambiguous. TRBV23-1 is placed among ORFs of uncertain function. The CDR3 totals 13 residues. The V end lost 8 bases, the J end lost 8 bases, and 15 bases lay between the germline ends. The CDR3 loop is CASGREVFEKLFF. CDR3 in DNA: TGCGCCAGCGGTCGTGAGGTCTTCGAAAAACTGTTTTTT.

The genes are TRBV14 and TRBJ2-5, with 7 bases that match TRBD1. Per germline, CDR1 SGHDN and CDR2 FVKESK. V shed 6 bases, J shed 3 bases, and the junction held 4 bases outside the gene matches. The CDR3 spans 13 residues. Here the CDR3 reads CASRTGWEETQYF. The CDR3 nucleotides read TGTGCCAGCAGGACAGGGTGGGAAGAGACCCAGTACTTC.

The chain has TRBV5-6 and TRBJ1-2; 7 nucleotides match TRBD1. Trimming at V came to 2 bases and at J to 1 base, leaving 8 bases not matched to a gene. The CDR3 is made up of 16 amino acids. Germline assignment: CDR1 SGHDT and CDR2 YYEEEE. The CDR3 sequence is CASSLTGQHSNYGYTF. The CDR3, as DNA: TGTGCCAGCAGCTTAACGGGACAGCATAGTAACTATGGCTACACCTTC.

The sample holds one count of this clone. This chain links TRBV29-1 with TRBJ2-2; 8 bases line up with TRBD1. Losses at the gene ends were 5 bases for V and 0 bases for J; bases not matched to a gene: 8. CDR1 is SQVTM and CDR2 is ANQGSEA in the germline V gene. This CDR3 spans 16 amino acids. CDR3 sequence: CSVHMQQGANTGELFF. The CDR3 coding sequence is TGCAGCGTTCACATGCAACAGGGGGCGAACACCGGGGAGCTGTTTTTT.

The chain joins TRBV12-5 to TRBJ2-3, with 10 positions matching TRBD1. The CDR3 runs 15 residues. V lost 4 bases and J lost 5; bases outside the gene matches: 6. Germline V gene sequence: CDR1 LGHNT, CDR2 FRNRAP. The chain's CDR3 is CASGSTGGVGDTQYF. The CDR3 nucleotides are TGTGCTAGTGGTTCGACAGGGGGCGTCGGAGATACGCAGTATTTT.

The chain links TRBV9 to TRBJ2-2; D not certain. V was shortened by 3 bases and J by 4 bases, with 7 bases between the two germline ends. In germline, CDR1 is SGDLS, CDR2 YYNGEE. The length of the CDR3 is 13 residues. CDR3 DNA: TGTGCCAGCAGCGCCCAAGCCACCGGGGAGCTGTTTTTT. This translates into CASSAQATGELFF. The whole variable domain, filled in from reference TRBV9 and TRBJ2-2, reads DSGVTQTPKHLITATGQRVTLRCSPRSGDLSVYWYQQSLDQGLQFLIQYYNGEERAKGNILERFSAQQFPDLHSELNLSSLELGDSALYFCASSAQATGELFFGEGSRLTVL.

The V gene is TRBV9, the J gene TRBJ1-1; D gene unclear. The CDR3 is 13 amino acids. CDR1 SGDLS and CDR2 YYNGEE come from the germline V gene. Deletions cut 4 bases from V and 9 bases from J, with 16 bases between. CDR3: CASSPDADGKAFF. The CDR3 coding sequence is TGTGCCAGCAGCCCGGACGCGGACGGGAAAGCTTTCTTT.

Of note for this clone: Additional DNA sequences in this sample encode the identical CDR3. The chain has TRBV5-4 and TRBJ1-2, with 7 bases identical to TRBD1. Germline lookup yields CDR1 SGHNT and CDR2 YYREEE (reference sequence). This CDR3 contains 13 residues. The V and J ends lost 0 bases and 4 bases, in that order; junction bases with no gene match: 0. This CDR3 is CASSLEGAYGYTF. In DNA, the CDR3 is TGTGCCAGCAGCTTGGAGGGGGCCTATGGCTACACCTTC.

V gene TRBV6-5 combines with J gene TRBJ1-1; D is unresolved. From germline, CDR1 is MNHEY and CDR2 SVGAGI. CDR3 length: 13 amino acids. The germline V and J ends were trimmed by 6 bases and 0 bases, with 8 bases remaining between them. The CDR3 loop is CASSLAVNTEAFF. The CDR3 region has the DNA TGTGCCAGCAGCTTGGCAGTGAACACTGAAGCTTTCTTT.

The chain uses TRBV7-7 and TRBJ2-1, with 7 bases lining up with TRBD2. J gave up 8 bases and V 1 base, and 5 bases lay outside the gene matches. Germline CDR1 is SSHAT and CDR2 is FNYEAQ (reference sequence). This CDR3 contains 14 residues. This chain's CDR3 is CASSLGEGTHEQFF. The CDR3 DNA reads TGTGCCAGCAGCTTAGGGGAGGGTACCCATGAGCAGTTCTTC.

This chain links TRBV7-2 with TRBJ1-1; 7 positions match TRBD1. Germline CDR1 SGHTA, CDR2 FQGNSA. The CDR3 loop spans 18 amino acids. After removal of 2 bases from V and 6 bases from J, the junction contained 18 bases not matched to a gene. CDR3 DNA: TGTGCCAGCAGCTTACGCGACCGGGACAGTTTTCTTTTTGCTGAAGCTTTCTTT. Its translation is CASSLRDRDSFLFAEAFF.

With regard to this clone: A junction boundary mismatches the germline segment, possibly from a read error. V and J are TRBV7-9 and TRBJ1-2; D is uncertain. Germline CDR1 SEHNR, CDR2 FQNEAQ (reference sequence). The CDR3 length is 16 residues. CDR3: CSSSLEGDAVLYGYTF. The CDR3 coding sequence is TGTTCCAGCAGCTTAGAGGGAGATGCCGTCCTATATGGCTACACCTTC.

The chain recombines TRBV5-6 with TRBJ1-2; TRBD1 matches at 9 bases. The CDR3 consists of 13 residues. CDR1 SGHDT and CDR2 YYEEEE come from the germline V gene. The V and J ends lost 4 bases and 8 bases, in that order; junction bases with no gene match: 6. The CDR3 loop is CASSPTGGDGYTF. As DNA, the CDR3 is TGTGCCAGCAGCCCTACAGGGGGCGACGGCTACACCTTC. The full variable domain, its missing parts supplied by reference TRBV5-6 and TRBJ1-2, is DAGVTQSPTHLIKTRGQQVTLRCSPKSGHDTVSWYQQALGQGPQFIFQYYEEEERQRGNFPDRFSGHQFPNYSSELNVNALLLGDSALYLCASSPTGGDGYTFGSGTRLTVV.